This TCR beta chain came from a study of T cells in Graves' hyperthyroidism and ophthalmopathy. This clonotype was found many times. Amplified TCR beta CDR3 regions derived from RNA transcripts. HTBI primers drove first-round RT-PCR of the TCR CDR3. MiXCR, run by TCRdb on the multiplex PCR reads, gives a single entry per CDR3 protein. Counted here are about 300,000 distinct CDR3 sequences, around 25% occurring once; the ten biggest clones make up about 30%. V lost 6 bases, J lost 6 bases, and 2 bases stayed unmatched. The CDR3 totals 13 residues. CDR1 and CDR2 from the germline V gene are MGHDK and SYGVNS.

The gene calls are TRBV25-1 and TRBJ1-6; TRBD1 matches at 7 bases. The sequenced sample was blood. This receptor was obtained from a man aged 40-49 years with Graves' hyperthyroidism that later progressed to Graves' ophthalmopathy. Written as DNA, the CDR3 is TGTGCCAGCAGAGACAGGGTTAATTCACCCCTCCACTTT. It is translated as CASRDRVNSPLHF.